This TCR beta chain derives from a study of blood T cell repertoires in COVID-19. As for the study in general: The United States, Italy and Spain provided the acute and convalescent COVID-19 samples. Sample material is recorded as cDNA or gDNA derived from T cells, B-cell-depleted T cells, or PBMCs.

All enrollees were roughly 18 to 100 years old and from under 25 US areas. Data came from immunoSEQ multiplex PCR; TCRdb stores just in-frame clones and leaves some out. The sample records 350,000 to 400,000 clones, about 88% being singletons. The V gene's germline CDR1 is KGHSH and CDR2 LQKENI. V was cut by 3 bases and J by 2 bases, with 18 bases left in between. This CDR3 has 17 residues. The specimen sequenced was PBMCs or T cells enriched from blood (not recorded which). The V and J genes are TRBV18 and TRBJ2-3; D perhaps matches TRBD2 (7 bases). This receptor was obtained from a woman aged 18-29 years who had recovered from COVID-19. The CDR3 sequence: CASSPIGGGHDTDTQYF. Written as DNA, the CDR3 is TGTGCCAGCTCACCTATCGGCGGGGGACATGACACAGATACGCAGTATTTT.